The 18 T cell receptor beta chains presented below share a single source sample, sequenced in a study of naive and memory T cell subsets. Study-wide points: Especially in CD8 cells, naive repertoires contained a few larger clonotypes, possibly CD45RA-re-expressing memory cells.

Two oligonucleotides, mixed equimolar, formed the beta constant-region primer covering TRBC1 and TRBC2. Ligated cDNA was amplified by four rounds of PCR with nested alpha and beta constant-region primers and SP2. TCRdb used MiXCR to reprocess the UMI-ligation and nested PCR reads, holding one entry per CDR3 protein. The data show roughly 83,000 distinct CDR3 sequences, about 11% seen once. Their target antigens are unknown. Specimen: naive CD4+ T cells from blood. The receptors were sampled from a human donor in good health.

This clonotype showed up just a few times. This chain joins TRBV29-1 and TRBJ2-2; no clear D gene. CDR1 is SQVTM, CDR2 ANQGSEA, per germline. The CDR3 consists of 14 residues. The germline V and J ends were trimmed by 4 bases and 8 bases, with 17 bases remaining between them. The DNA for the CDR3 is TGCAGCGTTGGAGCAGACAAGGGCTGGGGGGAGCTGTTTTTT. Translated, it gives CSVGADKGWGELFF.

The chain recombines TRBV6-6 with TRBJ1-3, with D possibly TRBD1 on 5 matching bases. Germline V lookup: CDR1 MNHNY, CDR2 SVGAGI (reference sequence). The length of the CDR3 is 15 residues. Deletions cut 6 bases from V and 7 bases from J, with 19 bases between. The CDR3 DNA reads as TGTGCCAGCAGCCTCCCGGACAATACGAGGAACACCATATATTTT. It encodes CASSLPDNTRNTIYF.

The CDR3 DNA follows: TGTGCCAGCAGCCAAGAACTAGCGGGGGCCTCCTACGAGCAGTACTTC. Residues: CASSQELAGASYEQYF. The gene calls are TRBV3-1 and TRBJ2-7; TRBD2 matches at 11 bases. Germline-derived CDR1 and CDR2 are LGHDT and YNNKEL (reference sequence). This CDR3 is 16 amino acids long. Trimming removed 0 bases from V and 0 bases from J; junction bases left unmatched: 1.

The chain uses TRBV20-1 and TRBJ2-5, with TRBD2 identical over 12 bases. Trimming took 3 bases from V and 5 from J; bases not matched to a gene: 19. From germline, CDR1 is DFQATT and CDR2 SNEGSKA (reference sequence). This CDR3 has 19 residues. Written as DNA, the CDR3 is TGCAGTGCTAGGCTTTCAACTCCGGGACTAGCGGGCCGCTGGGAGACCCAGTACTTC. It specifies CSARLSTPGLAGRWETQYF.

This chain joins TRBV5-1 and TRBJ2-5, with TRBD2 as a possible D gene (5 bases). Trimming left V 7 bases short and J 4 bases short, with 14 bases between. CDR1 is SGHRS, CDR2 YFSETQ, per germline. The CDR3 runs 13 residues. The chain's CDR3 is CASEGPRGETQYF. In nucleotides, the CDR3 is TGCGCCAGCGAGGGCCCGAGAGGAGAGACCCAGTACTTC.

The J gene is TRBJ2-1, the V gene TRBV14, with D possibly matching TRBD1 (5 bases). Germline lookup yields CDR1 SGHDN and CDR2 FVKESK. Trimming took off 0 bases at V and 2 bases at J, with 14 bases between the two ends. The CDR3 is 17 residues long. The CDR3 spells CASSQEPKGKTYNEQFF. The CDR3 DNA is TGTGCCAGCAGCCAAGAACCCAAGGGGAAAACCTACAATGAGCAGTTCTTC.

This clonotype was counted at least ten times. CDR3 sequence reads: CASSPIDGQTQYF. CDR3 sequence (DNA): TGTGCCAGCTCACCAATCGATGGGCAGACGCAGTATTTT. The V and J genes are TRBV18 and TRBJ2-3; no definite D call. V lost 2 bases and J lost 9, with 12 bases in between. There are 13 residues in the CDR3. CDR1 and CDR2 (germline): KGHSH, LQKENI.

The CDR3 DNA sequence: TGTGCCAGTAGTATGACCGGGACTAGCGGGAGTCATGAGCAGTTCTTC. This encodes CASSMTGTSGSHEQFF. V and J are TRBV19 and TRBJ2-1; 14 nucleotides align to TRBD2. Per germline, CDR1 LNHDA and CDR2 SQIVND (reference sequence). This CDR3 is 16 amino acids long. V trimming: 3 bases; J trimming: 8 bases; junction bases outside the gene matches: 6.

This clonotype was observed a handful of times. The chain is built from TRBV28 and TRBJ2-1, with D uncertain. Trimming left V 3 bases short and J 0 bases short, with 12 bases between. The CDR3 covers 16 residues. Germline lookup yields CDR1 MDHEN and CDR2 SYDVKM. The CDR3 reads CASSFWLTSSYNEQFF. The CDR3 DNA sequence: TGTGCCAGCAGTTTTTGGCTTACGAGCTCCTACAATGAGCAGTTCTTC.

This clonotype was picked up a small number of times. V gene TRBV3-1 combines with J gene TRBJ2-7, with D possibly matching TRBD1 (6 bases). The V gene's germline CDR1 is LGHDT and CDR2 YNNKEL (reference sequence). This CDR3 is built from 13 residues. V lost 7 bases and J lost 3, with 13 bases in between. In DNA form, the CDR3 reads TGTGCCAGCACCACCAGGGGTGGCTACGAGCAGTACTTC. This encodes CASTTRGGYEQYF.

In DNA form, the CDR3 reads TGCGCCAGCAGCCGAATTTTCGGGGGTGAAGACGGGGAGCTGTTTTTT. Translation: CASSRIFGGEDGELFF. The rearrangement links TRBV4-3 to TRBJ2-2, with a tentative D call TRBD2 (6 bases). Between the trimmed V and J ends, which lost 4 bases and 7 bases, there was a span of 19 bases. The V gene's germline CDR1 is LGHNA and CDR2 YSLEER. This CDR3 contains 16 residues.

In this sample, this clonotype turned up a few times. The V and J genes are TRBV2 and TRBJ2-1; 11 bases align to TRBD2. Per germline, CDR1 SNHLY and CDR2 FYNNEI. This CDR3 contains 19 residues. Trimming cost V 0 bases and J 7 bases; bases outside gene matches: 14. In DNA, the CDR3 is TGTGCCAGCAGTGAAGCCCAGACTAGCGGGATGGATATAGGAAATGAGCAGTTCTTC. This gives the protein CASSEAQTSGMDIGNEQFF.

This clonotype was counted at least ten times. CDR3 sequence: CASSPMVTVRVMDTQYF. Written as DNA, the CDR3 is TGCGCCAGCAGCCCCATGGTCACAGTCAGGGTAATGGATACGCAGTATTTT. The chain employs TRBV4-1 and TRBJ2-3; D might be TRBD1 (5 bases). Trimming cost V 4 bases and J 6 bases, with 23 bases left between them. This CDR3 has 17 amino acids. Per the germline V gene, CDR1 is MGHRA and CDR2 is YSYEKL.

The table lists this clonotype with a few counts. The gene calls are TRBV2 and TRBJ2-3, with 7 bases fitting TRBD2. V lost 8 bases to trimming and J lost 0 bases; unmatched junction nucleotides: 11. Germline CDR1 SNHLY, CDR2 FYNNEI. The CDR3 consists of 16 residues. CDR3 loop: CASRVGGGPSTDTQYF. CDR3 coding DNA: TGTGCCAGCCGCGTGGGCGGGGGACCCAGCACAGATACGCAGTATTTT.

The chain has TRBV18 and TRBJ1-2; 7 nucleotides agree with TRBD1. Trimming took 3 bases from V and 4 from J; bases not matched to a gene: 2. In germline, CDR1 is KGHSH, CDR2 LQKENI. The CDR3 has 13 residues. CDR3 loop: CASSPTGRYGYTF. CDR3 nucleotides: TGTGCCAGCTCACCGACAGGGCGCTATGGCTACACCTTC.

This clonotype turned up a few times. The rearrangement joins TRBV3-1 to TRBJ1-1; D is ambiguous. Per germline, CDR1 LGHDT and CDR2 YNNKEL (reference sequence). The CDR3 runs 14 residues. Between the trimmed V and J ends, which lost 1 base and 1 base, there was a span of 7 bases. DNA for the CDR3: TGTGCCAGCAGCCAAGTCACAGCGAACACTGAAGCTTTCTTT. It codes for CASSQVTANTEAFF. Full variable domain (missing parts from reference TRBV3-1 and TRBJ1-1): DTAVSQTPKYLVTQMGNDKSIKCEQNLGHDTMYWYKQDSKKFLKIMFSYNNKELIINETVPNRFSPKSPDKAHLNLHINSLELGDSAVYFCASSQVTANTEAFFGQGTRLTVV.

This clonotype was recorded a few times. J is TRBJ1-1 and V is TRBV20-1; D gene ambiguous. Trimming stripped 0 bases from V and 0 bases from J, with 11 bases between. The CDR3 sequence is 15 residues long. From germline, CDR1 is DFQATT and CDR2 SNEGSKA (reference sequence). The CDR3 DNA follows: TGCAGTGCTAGAGATCCCCGGGCCATGAACACTGAAGCTTTCTTT. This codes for CSARDPRAMNTEAFF.

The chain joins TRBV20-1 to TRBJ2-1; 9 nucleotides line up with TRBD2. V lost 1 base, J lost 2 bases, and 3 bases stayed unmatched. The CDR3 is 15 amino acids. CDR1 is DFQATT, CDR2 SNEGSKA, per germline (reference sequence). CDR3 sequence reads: CSARGAGGTYNEQFF. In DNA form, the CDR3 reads TGCAGTGCTAGAGGAGCGGGAGGCACCTACAATGAGCAGTTCTTC.